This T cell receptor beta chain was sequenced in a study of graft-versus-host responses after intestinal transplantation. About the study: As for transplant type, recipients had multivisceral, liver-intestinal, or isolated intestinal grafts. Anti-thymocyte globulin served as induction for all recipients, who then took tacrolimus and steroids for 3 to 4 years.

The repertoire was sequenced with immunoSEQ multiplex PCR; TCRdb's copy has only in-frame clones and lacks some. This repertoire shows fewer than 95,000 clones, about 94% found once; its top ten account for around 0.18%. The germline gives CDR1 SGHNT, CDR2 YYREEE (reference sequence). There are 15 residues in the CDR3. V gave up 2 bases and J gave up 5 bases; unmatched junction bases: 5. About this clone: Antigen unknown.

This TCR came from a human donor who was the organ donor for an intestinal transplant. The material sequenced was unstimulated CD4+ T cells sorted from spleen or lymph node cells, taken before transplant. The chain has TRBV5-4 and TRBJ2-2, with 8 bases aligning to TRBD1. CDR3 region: CASSFRQGQTGELFF. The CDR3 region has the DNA TGTGCCAGCAGCTTCAGACAGGGGCAGACCGGGGAGCTGTTTTTT.